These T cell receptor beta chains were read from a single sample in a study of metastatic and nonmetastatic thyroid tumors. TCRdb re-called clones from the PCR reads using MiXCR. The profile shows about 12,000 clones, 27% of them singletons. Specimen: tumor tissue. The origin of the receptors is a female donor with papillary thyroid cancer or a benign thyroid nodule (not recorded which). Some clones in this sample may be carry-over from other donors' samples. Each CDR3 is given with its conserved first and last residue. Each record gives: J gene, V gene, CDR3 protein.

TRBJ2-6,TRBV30,CAWVTFSAAGANVLTF
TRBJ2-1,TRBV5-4,CASSPQRGASYNEQFF
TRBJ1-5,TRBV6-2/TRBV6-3,CASSGWAGSQPQHF
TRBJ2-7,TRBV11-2,CASSLGFEQYF
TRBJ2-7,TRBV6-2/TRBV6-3,CAISPGRGSEQYF
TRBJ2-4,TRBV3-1,CASSQEGCLLDIQYF
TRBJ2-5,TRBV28,CASSHRDILTRDGQETQYF
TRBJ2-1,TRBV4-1,CASSRTGEVNEQFF
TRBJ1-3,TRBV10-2,CASTTVDSGNTIYF
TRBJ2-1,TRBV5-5,CASSPGTYNEQFF
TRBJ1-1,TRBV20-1,CSASTVYMNTEAFF
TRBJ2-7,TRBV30,CAWKSEVSSYEQYF
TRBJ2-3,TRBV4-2,CASSRGASGDTDTQYF
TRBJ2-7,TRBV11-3,CASSLRTGGGEQYF
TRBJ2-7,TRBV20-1,CSARGGLADTSYEQYF
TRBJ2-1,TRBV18,CASSPLAGNAEQFF
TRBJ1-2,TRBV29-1,CSVTPQVSPNYGYTF
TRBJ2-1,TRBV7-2,CASSFPGGREQFF
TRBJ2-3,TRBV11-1,CASSLLRVSASTDTQYF
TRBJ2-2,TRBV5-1,CASSFPLAGVRTGELFF
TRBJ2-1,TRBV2,CTSGKSSYNEQFF
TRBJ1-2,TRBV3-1,CASSVAMEGGYTF
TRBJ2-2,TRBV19,CASSEGTGGWDTGELFF